This TCR beta chain is drawn from a study of PD-L1 blockade in urothelial cancer. Time point in this sample: pretreatment peripheral blood. Only in-frame clones appear in the TCRdb table, and some are missing; sequencing was by immunoSEQ multiplex PCR. This repertoire shows 90,000 or so clones, roughly 90% found once; its top ten account for about 0.89%. Germline values: CDR1 SEHNR, CDR2 FQNEAQ (reference sequence). V was clipped by 1 base and J by 11 bases; unmatched bases: 5. The CDR3 covers 13 residues. The TCR sequence derives from an elderly woman with urothelial cancer. The specimen comprised PBMCs, sampled around atezolizumab (anti-PD-L1) treatment. The chain couples TRBV7-9 to TRBJ1-5, with 7 nucleotides matching TRBD1. The CDR3 DNA sequence: TGTGCCAGCAGCTTAGTAGGGGGCGAAGCCCAGCATTTT. The encoded protein is CASSLVGGEAQHF.